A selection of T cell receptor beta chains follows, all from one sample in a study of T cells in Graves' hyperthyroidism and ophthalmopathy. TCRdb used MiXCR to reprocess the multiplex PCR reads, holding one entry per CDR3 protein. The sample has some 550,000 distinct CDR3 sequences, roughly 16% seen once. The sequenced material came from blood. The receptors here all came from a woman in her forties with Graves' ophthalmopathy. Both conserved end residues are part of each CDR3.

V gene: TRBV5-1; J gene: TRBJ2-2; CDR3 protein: CASIEVNTGELFF
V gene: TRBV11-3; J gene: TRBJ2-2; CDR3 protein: CASSLDSQANTGELFF
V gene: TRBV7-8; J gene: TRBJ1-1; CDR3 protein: CASSLSGWGYTEAFF
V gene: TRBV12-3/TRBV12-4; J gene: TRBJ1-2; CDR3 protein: CASSGGWGDGYTF
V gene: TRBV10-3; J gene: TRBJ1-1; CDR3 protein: CATRQGGNTEAFF
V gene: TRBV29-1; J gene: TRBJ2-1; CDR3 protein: CSVEAPGSGSVNEQFF
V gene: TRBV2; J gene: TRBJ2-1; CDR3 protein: CASSPGTGRFGEQFF
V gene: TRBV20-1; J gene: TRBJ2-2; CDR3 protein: CSARGTNTGELFF
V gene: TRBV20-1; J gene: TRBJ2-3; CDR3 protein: CSARGLTSGSRVDTQYF
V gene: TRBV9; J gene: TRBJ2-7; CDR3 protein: CASSVGSGAMYEQYF
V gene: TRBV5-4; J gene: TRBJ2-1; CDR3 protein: CASSAGTSVYNEQFF
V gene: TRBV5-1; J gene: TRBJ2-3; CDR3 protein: CASGLSGRGTDTQYF
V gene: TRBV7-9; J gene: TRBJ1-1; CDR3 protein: CASSLVGSISNTEAFF
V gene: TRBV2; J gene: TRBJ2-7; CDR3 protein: CASRYREYEQYF
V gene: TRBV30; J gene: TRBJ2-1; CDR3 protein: CASVRVREQFF
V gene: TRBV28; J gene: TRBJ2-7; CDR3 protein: CASSLARGHEQYF
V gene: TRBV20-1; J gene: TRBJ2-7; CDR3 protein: CSARVGTYEQYF
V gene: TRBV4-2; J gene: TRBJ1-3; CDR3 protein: CASSQDFAGNTIYF
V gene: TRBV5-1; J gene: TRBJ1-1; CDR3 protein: CASSLEVQVQGSEAFF
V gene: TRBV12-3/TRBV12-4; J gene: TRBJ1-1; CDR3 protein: CASSLGQGGYMNTEAFF
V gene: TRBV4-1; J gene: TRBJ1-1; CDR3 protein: CASSQVPDGRINTEAFF
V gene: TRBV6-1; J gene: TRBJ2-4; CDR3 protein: CASSDSLGAKNIQYF
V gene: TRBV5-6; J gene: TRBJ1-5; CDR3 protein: CASSRMDSNQPQHF
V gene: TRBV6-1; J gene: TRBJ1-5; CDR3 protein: CASSLPPYVGAVSNQPQHF
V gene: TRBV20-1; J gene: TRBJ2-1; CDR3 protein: CSARDSGSGNFKSYNEQFF